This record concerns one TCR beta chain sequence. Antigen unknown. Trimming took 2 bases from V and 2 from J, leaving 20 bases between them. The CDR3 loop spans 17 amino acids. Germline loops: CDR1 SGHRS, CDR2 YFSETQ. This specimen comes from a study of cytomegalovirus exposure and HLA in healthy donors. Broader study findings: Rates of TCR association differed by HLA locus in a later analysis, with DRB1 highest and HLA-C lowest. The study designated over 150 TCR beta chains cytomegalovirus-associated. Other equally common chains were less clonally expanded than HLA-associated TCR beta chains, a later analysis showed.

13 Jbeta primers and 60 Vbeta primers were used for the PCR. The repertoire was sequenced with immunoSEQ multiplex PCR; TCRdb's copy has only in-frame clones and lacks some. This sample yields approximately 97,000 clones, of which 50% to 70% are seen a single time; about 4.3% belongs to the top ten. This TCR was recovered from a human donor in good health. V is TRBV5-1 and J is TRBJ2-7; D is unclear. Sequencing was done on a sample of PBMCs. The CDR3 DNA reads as TGCGCCAGCAGCTTTCGACCGTTTGGCGACGGAGCCTACGAGCAGTACTTC. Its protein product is CASSFRPFGDGAYEQYF.